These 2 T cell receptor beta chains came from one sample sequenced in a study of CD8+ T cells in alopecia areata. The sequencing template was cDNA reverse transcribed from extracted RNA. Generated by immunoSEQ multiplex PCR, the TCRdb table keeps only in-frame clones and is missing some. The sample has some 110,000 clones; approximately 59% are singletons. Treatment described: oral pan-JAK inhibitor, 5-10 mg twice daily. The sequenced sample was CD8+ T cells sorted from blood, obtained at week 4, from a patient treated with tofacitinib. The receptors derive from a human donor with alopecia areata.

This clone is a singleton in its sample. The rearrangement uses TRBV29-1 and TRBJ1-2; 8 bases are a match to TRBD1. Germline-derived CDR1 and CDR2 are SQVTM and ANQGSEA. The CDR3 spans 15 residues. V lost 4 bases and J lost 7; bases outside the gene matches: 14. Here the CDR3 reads CSVGSQAGGIFGYTF. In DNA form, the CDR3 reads TGCAGCGTTGGGTCTCAGGCAGGGGGCATATTTGGCTACACCTTC.

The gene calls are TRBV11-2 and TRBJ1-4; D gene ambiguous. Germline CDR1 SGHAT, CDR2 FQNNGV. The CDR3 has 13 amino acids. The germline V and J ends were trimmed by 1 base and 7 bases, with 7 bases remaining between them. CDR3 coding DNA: TGTGCCAGCAGCTTAGGGAGTTTTGAAAAACTGTTTTTT. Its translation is CASSLGSFEKLFF. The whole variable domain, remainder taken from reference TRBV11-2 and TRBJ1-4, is EAGVAQSPRYKIIEKRQSVAFWCNPISGHATLYWYQQILGQGPKLLIQFQNNGVVDDSQLPKDRFSAERLKGVDSTLKIQPAKLEDSAVYLCASSLGSFEKLFFGSGTQLSVL.